This TCR beta chain came from a study of T cell responses to AZD1222 COVID-19 vaccine. A remark on this clone: What it binds is not known.

Study-wide results and caveats: Spike-specific TCR repertoires showed rising breadth and depth after two AZD1222 doses. Clonal diversity was possibly underestimated; the donors were predominantly white British and more often female.

The CDR3 is made up of 17 amino acids. The germline V and J ends were trimmed by 6 bases and 4 bases, with 25 bases remaining between them. Germline assignment: CDR1 SGHAT and CDR2 FQNNGV. Repertoires were generated with immunoSEQ multiplex PCR, while TCRdb's copy carries only in-frame clones and drops some. This sample has 140,000 to 150,000 clones; 90% to 95% occur once, and the top ten carry approximately 12%. The chain recombines TRBV11-2 with TRBJ2-7; tentative D call: TRBD2 (5 bases). The clonotype comes from an adult who had recovered from COVID-19. The input for sequencing was peripheral blood, taken after recovery from COVID-19. CDR3 sequence reads: CASSYITSLAAAYEQYF. The CDR3 DNA sequence: TGTGCCAGCAGTTACATTACGAGCCTAGCCGCCGCATACGAGCAGTACTTC.